Presented here are 29 T cell receptor beta chains from one specimen sequenced in a study of shared clonotypes between healthy human individuals. Profiling relied on immunoSEQ multiplex PCR, and the TCRdb table lists in-frame clones only, not all of them. Of about 700,000 clones in the sample, 74% are singletons; the top ten hold 1.5% to 2%. The sequenced material came from memory CD4+ T cells sorted from blood. Subset here: CD45RA-negative fraction. The receptors come from a woman in her twenties or thirties in good health.

This clone has ten or more counts. This chain links TRBV7-8 with TRBJ1-1; no definite D call. Germline CDR1 is SGHVS and CDR2 is FQNEAQ. The CDR3 length is 14 residues. V was pared by 2 bases and J by 1 base, with 8 bases between. CDR3 sequence reads: CASSLLTQNTEAFF. CDR3 sequence (DNA): TGTGCCAGCAGCTTATTAACACAGAACACTGAAGCTTTCTTT.

This clone showed up just a few times. This chain joins TRBV19 and TRBJ1-4, with D perhaps TRBD1 (5 bases). The CDR3 is 16 amino acids. V was clipped by 3 bases and J by 0 bases, with 11 bases between them. Germline V gives CDR1 LNHDA, CDR2 SQIVND (reference sequence). This CDR3 reads CASSIVLGATNEKLFF. The DNA for the CDR3 is TGTGCCAGTAGTATCGTCCTGGGGGCAACTAATGAAAAACTGTTTTTT.

The rearrangement links TRBV7-9 to TRBJ1-5; tentative D call: TRBD1 (5 bases). The germline CDR1 and CDR2 sequences are SEHNR and FQNEAQ (reference sequence). The CDR3 contains 19 residues. V was pared by 5 bases and J by 0 bases, with 23 bases between. CDR3: CASSRELGGTGLSNQPQHF. The CDR3 coding sequence is TGTGCCAGCAGCCGGGAGCTCGGAGGGACGGGGCTTAGCAATCAGCCCCAGCATTTT.

This clone appeared a few times. The chain uses TRBV19 and TRBJ1-5, with D perhaps TRBD1 (5 bases). Germline V gene data show CDR1 as LNHDA and CDR2 as SQIVND (reference sequence). The CDR3 sequence is 15 residues long. V shed 0 bases and J shed 6 bases, with 12 bases lying between them. The CDR3: CASSIDKQGGQPQHF. The CDR3 DNA sequence: TGTGCCAGTAGTATAGATAAGCAGGGAGGTCAGCCCCAGCATTTT.

This chain uses TRBV2 with TRBJ2-1; D remains ambiguous. V was pared by 6 bases and J by 5 bases, with 11 bases between. The germline gives CDR1 SNHLY, CDR2 FYNNEI. The CDR3 covers 13 residues. In nucleotides, the CDR3 is TGTGCCAGCAGGGAGATGGGGAACAATGAGCAGTTCTTC. The encoded protein is CASREMGNNEQFF.

This sequence joins TRBV2 and TRBJ1-1, with a possible D match to TRBD1 (5 bases). CDR3 length: 14 amino acids. Trimming stripped 6 bases from V and 0 bases from J, with 11 bases between. Germline CDR1 reads SNHLY; CDR2 reads FYNNEI. The CDR3 bases are TGTGCCAGCAGATTTCAGGGTATGAACACTGAAGCTTTCTTT. The encoded protein is CASRFQGMNTEAFF.

This clone was recorded a few times. The V and J genes are TRBV28 and TRBJ2-7; D not certain. Germline V gene lookup returns CDR1 MDHEN and CDR2 SYDVKM. The length of the CDR3 is 13 residues. V was cut by 3 bases and J by 2 bases, with 8 bases left in between. The CDR3 spells CASSFFRTYEQYF. The CDR3 DNA reads as TGTGCCAGCAGTTTTTTCAGGACCTACGAGCAGTACTTC.

This clone came up once. V and J are TRBV28 and TRBJ2-3, with D possibly matching TRBD2 (6 bases). CDR1 is MDHEN and CDR2 is SYDVKM in the germline V gene. V gave up 5 bases and J gave up 1 base, with 13 bases separating them. CDR3 length: 15 amino acids. The CDR3 nucleotides are TGTGCCAGCAGTAGTTTTCCTAGCGGCACAGATACGCAGTATTTT. It encodes CASSSFPSGTDTQYF.

The V and J genes are TRBV6-5 and TRBJ2-7; 9 bases agree with TRBD1. There are 15 residues in the CDR3. Germline V lookup: CDR1 MNHEY, CDR2 SVGAGI. The J segment lost 2 bases and the V segment lost 5 bases, leaving 7 bases of the junction unmatched. CDR3 sequence (DNA): TGTGCCAGCAGTCCTGGGGGACAGGGAGCCTACGAGCAGTACTTC. As protein: CASSPGGQGAYEQYF.

The chain recombines TRBV7-3 with TRBJ1-1; D is ambiguous. The CDR3 extends over 13 amino acids. V was pared by 2 bases and J by 5 bases, with 9 bases between. Germline V gene data show CDR1 as SGHTA and CDR2 as FQGTGA. The DNA for the CDR3 is TGTGCCAGCAGCTTACAGGAGACAACTGAAGCTTTCTTT. This encodes CASSLQETTEAFF.

In its sample, this clone was seen once. V gene TRBV25-1 combines with J gene TRBJ2-1, with TRBD2 identical over 8 bases. V shed 3 bases and J 4 bases; nucleotides not matched to a gene: 8. The CDR3 consists of 16 residues. The germline V gene encodes CDR1 MGHDK and CDR2 SYGVNS. For the CDR3, the DNA is TGTGCCAGCAGTGATAGGGTAGCGGGACTGTACAATGAGCAGTTCTTC. Its translation is CASSDRVAGLYNEQFF.

The genes are TRBV5-6 and TRBJ1-5; D call uncertain. Looked up from germline, CDR1 is SGHDT and CDR2 is YYEEEE. The CDR3 totals 14 residues. Trimming pared 2 bases from V and 5 bases from J, leaving 11 bases between. CDR3 residues: CASSLNGPYQPQHF. CDR3 in DNA: TGTGCCAGCAGCTTAAACGGCCCCTATCAGCCCCAGCATTTT.

This chain links TRBV5-4 with TRBJ2-7, with 11 nucleotides matching TRBD1. This CDR3 contains 15 residues. Germline CDR1 SGHNT, CDR2 YYREEE (reference sequence). After removal of 2 bases from V and 6 bases from J, the junction contained 7 bases not matched to a gene. In nucleotides, the CDR3 is TGTGCCAGCAGCTTATTGGGACAGGGGGTCCCCGAGCAGTACTTC. Translated: CASSLLGQGVPEQYF. Supplemented by reference TRBV5-4 and TRBJ2-7, the full variable domain reads ETGVTQSPTHLIKTRGQQVTLRCSSQSGHNTVSWYQQALGQGPQFIFQYYREEENGRGNFPPRFSGLQFPNYSSELNVNALELDDSALYLCASSLLGQGVPEQYFGPGTRLTVT.

Comment on this clone: The same CDR3 can be traced to other DNA sequences in this sample. The genes are TRBV27 and TRBJ2-2; D not certain. V was trimmed by 3 bases and J by 2 bases, leaving 10 bases between them. CDR3 size: 15 residues. Germline V gene lookup returns CDR1 MNHEY and CDR2 SMNVEV (reference sequence). The CDR3: CASSLSGTNTGELFF. The CDR3 region has the DNA TGTGCCAGCAGTTTGTCAGGTACCAACACCGGGGAGCTGTTTTTT.

This clone was counted between two and nine times. This chain uses TRBV5-4 with TRBJ2-6; the D is unclear. The germline gives CDR1 SGHNT, CDR2 YYREEE (reference sequence). CDR3 length: 16 residues. Trimming stripped 0 bases from V and 0 bases from J, with 7 bases between. DNA for the CDR3: TGTGCCAGCAGCTTGGCCATCAGCTCTGGGGCCAACGTCCTGACTTTC. Amino acid sequence: CASSLAISSGANVLTF.

V usage is TRBV30 and J usage is TRBJ1-6, with D tentatively TRBD1 (5 bases). Germline V gene data show CDR1 as GTSNPN and CDR2 as SVGIG (reference sequence). V was pared by 0 bases and J by 7 bases, with 13 bases between. This CDR3 is built from 15 residues. In DNA, the CDR3 is TGTGCCTGGAGTGTCGGGTCGGGACGGAATTCACCCCTCCACTTT. Protein sequence: CAWSVGSGRNSPLHF.

This chain uses TRBV21-1 with TRBJ2-1; the DNA was not compared with TRBD2, the D call given in the table. TRBV21-1 is a pseudogene. The CDR3 has 10 residues. CDR3 protein: CASNGSEQFF. The DNA for the CDR3 is TGTGCCAGCAATGGGAGTGAGCAGTTCTTC.

This clone has a single count. V is TRBV5-4 and J is TRBJ1-4; no clear D gene. V gave up 2 bases and J gave up 0 bases, with 8 bases separating them. Germline CDR1 reads SGHNT; CDR2 reads YYREEE (reference sequence). The CDR3 totals 15 residues. DNA for the CDR3: TGTGCCAGCAGCTTTGAGGACTCAACTAATGAAAAACTGTTTTTT. This encodes CASSFEDSTNEKLFF. The complete variable domain, with remaining parts taken from reference TRBV5-4 and TRBJ1-4, reads ETGVTQSPTHLIKTRGQQVTLRCSSQSGHNTVSWYQQALGQGPQFIFQYYREEENGRGNFPPRFSGLQFPNYSSELNVNALELDDSALYLCASSFEDSTNEKLFFGSGTQLSVL.

Concerning this clone: The identical CDR3 is also encoded by other nucleotide sequences in the sample. The gene calls are TRBV28 and TRBJ1-5, with D uncertain. The CDR3 loop spans 15 amino acids. Germline V lookup: CDR1 MDHEN, CDR2 SYDVKM. Trimming took off 5 bases at V and 4 bases at J, with 15 bases between the two ends. The CDR3 sequence: CASSAIHLRNQPQHF. The CDR3 DNA reads TGTGCCAGCAGTGCAATACATCTTCGGAATCAGCCCCAGCATTTT. Full variable domain (rest looked up from reference TRBV28 and TRBJ1-5): DVKVTQSSRYLVKRTGEKVFLECVQDMDHENMFWYRQDPGLGLRLIYFSYDVKMKEKGDIPEGYSVSREKKERFSLILESASTNQTSMYLCASSAIHLRNQPQHFGDGTRLSIL.

A remark on this clone: The sample carries other DNA sequences with the same CDR3. This chain joins TRBV2 and TRBJ2-5; 10 bases line up with TRBD1. The CDR3 loop spans 13 amino acids. V shed 8 bases and J 1 base; nucleotides not matched to a gene: 1. Germline V gene data show CDR1 as SNHLY and CDR2 as FYNNEI. The CDR3: CASRDRGQETQYF. CDR3 DNA: TGTGCCAGCCGGGACAGGGGCCAAGAGACCCAGTACTTC.

This chain joins TRBV7-2 and TRBJ2-1, with D unclear. The V and J ends lost 0 bases and 0 bases respectively, with 6 bases between them. The CDR3 has 15 amino acids. Per the germline V gene, CDR1 is SGHTA and CDR2 is FQGNSA. The CDR3 coding sequence is TGTGCCAGCAGCTTAGCCGGCCCCTCCTACAATGAGCAGTTCTTC. Its translation is CASSLAGPSYNEQFF.

As for this clone: Since a much larger clone is just one base distant, this may be a read error. The chain uses TRBV19 and TRBJ1-3, with D hard to call. Trimming removed 0 bases at V and 0 bases at J, with 3 bases between. The CDR3 is 14 amino acids. Germline V gene data show CDR1 as LNHDA and CDR2 as SQIVND (reference sequence). CDR3 in DNA: TGTGCCAGTAGTATAGAGGGCTCTGGAAACACCATATATTTT. Protein: CASSIEGSGNTIYF. The full variable domain, its missing parts supplied by reference TRBV19 and TRBJ1-3, is DGGITQSPKYLFRKEGQNVTLSCEQNLNHDAMYWYRQDPGQGLRLIYYSQIVNDFQKGDIAEGYSVSREKKESFPLTVTSAQKNPTAFYLCASSIEGSGNTIYFGEGSWLTVV.

This chain connects TRBV9 to TRBJ2-1; tentatively, D is TRBD1 or TRBD2 (6 bases each). V dropped 2 bases and J dropped 5 bases, with 17 bases sitting between them. The CDR3 sequence is 16 residues long. Germline V gives CDR1 SGDLS, CDR2 YYNGEE. This CDR3 reads CASSVRIGGADNEQFF. The CDR3 DNA follows: TGTGCCAGCAGCGTCAGAATCGGGGGCGCGGACAATGAGCAGTTCTTC.

The rearrangement uses TRBV27 and TRBJ2-2, with D maybe TRBD1 (6 bases). Germline CDR1 and CDR2: MNHEY and SMNVEV (reference sequence). The CDR3 contains 18 residues. Trimming left V 2 bases short and J 7 bases short, with 23 bases between. The CDR3 protein is CASSLGGRGVGSGGELFF. In nucleotides, the CDR3 is TGTGCCAGCAGTTTAGGGGGCCGCGGAGTGGGGTCGGGCGGGGAGCTGTTTTTT.

The chain combines TRBV10-3 with TRBJ2-7; 8 nucleotides line up with TRBD2. The germline gives CDR1 ENHRY, CDR2 SYGVKD. This CDR3 has 14 amino acids. Germline trimming cut 3 bases from V and 0 bases from J; bases unmatched to any gene: 1. CDR3 loop: CAISDSGSSYEQYF. The CDR3 coding sequence is TGTGCCATCAGTGACAGCGGGAGCTCCTACGAGCAGTACTTC.

This chain joins TRBV5-4 and TRBJ2-2, with D tentatively TRBD2 (7 bases). The CDR3 sequence is 15 residues long. Germline CDR1 and CDR2: SGHNT and YYREEE (reference sequence). V was cut by 4 bases and J by 2 bases, with 12 bases left in between. CDR3 DNA: TGTGCCAGCAGCAGCGGGACACTAAACACCGGGGAGCTGTTTTTT. This translates into CASSSGTLNTGELFF.

This chain uses TRBV15 with TRBJ2-7; the D gene could be TRBD1 or TRBD2 (6 bases each). The V gene's germline CDR1 is LNHNV and CDR2 YYDKDF (reference sequence). The ends were cut back, 3 bases at V and 12 bases at J, with 12 bases in the middle. The CDR3 contains 11 residues. The CDR3 is CATSRAGQTYF. Written as DNA, the CDR3 is TGTGCCACCAGCAGGGCGGGACAAACGTACTTC.

The chain couples TRBV28 to TRBJ2-1; the match to TRBD2 covers 12 bases. This CDR3 comprises 17 residues. J gave up 3 bases and V 5 bases, and 8 bases lay outside the gene matches. Germline CDR1 MDHEN, CDR2 SYDVKM. The CDR3 DNA reads as TGTGCCAGCAGTCCCCCTAGCGGGAGGGCCTTCTACAATGAGCAGTTCTTC. Translating gives CASSPPSGRAFYNEQFF.

This clone was observed at least ten times. This chain uses TRBV6-4 with TRBJ2-3; the match to TRBD2 covers 7 bases. CDR3 length equals 14 residues. V shed 4 bases, J shed 0 bases, and the junction held 1 base outside the gene matches. CDR1 is MRHNA and CDR2 is SNTAGT in the germline V gene. CDR3 amino acids: CASSGSGSTDTQYF. In DNA, the CDR3 is TGTGCCAGCAGTGGTAGCGGGAGCACAGATACGCAGTATTTT.